The T cell receptor (beta chain) described here comes from a study of T cell responses to AZD1222 COVID-19 vaccine. General study results and limits: Repertoires were obtained only post-peak T cell response. Most donors were white British, females outnumbered males, and clonal diversity was possibly underestimated. Baseline antibody screening turned up just six or seven seropositive AZD1222 recipients. Close to half of all spike-specific TCRs reportedly target regions of the variants that are unmutated.

Concerning this clone itself: The antigen is not known.

This table comes from immunoSEQ multiplex PCR, and its TCRdb copy is limited to in-frame clones, with some not included. The sample carries 150,000 to 200,000 clones, over 85% recorded once. Trimming left V 1 base short and J 3 bases short, with 9 bases between. This CDR3 spans 14 amino acids. Germline CDR1 is LGHDT and CDR2 is YNNKEL (reference sequence). The source of this sequence is an adult in good health. The chain employs TRBV3-1 (or the pseudogene TRBV3-2) and TRBJ1-1, with D tentatively TRBD1 (5 bases). This material consisted of peripheral blood, taken on day 0 of AZD1222 vaccination. DNA of the CDR3: TGTGCCAGCAGCCAAGTAGGGGTTGACACTGAAGCTTTCTTT. Its protein product is CASSQVGVDTEAFF.